This TCR beta chain was identified during a study of blood T cells in healthy people across ages. Study as a whole: Roughly one uniquely barcoded beta molecule per two T cells was captured.

Points from the study as a whole: Estimates of total diversity, which came from one million sequenced T cells, were considered to be underestimates. More naive CD4+ cells and higher diversity marked long-lived donors relative to aged donors.

A word on this clonotype: Antigen specificity is unknown.

This CDR3 is 17 amino acids long. V shed 3 bases, J shed 6 bases, and the junction held 14 bases outside the gene matches. The authors ran a second PCR of 7 to 11 cycles using a sample-barcoded 5' primer and a J-beta primer mix. Each CDR3 protein gets one entry after TCRdb re-called the 5' RACE reads with MiXCR. The sample consists of approximately 600,000 distinct CDR3 sequences, roughly 50% of them appearing once. The sample comprised blood. The chain employs TRBV12-3 or TRBV12-4 and TRBJ2-7; 10 bases align to TRBD1. The TCR originated in a man in his 60s in good health. CDR3 residues: CASSFLPGTGVTSEQYF. The CDR3 DNA follows: TGTGCCAGCAGTTTCCTGCCCGGGACAGGGGTGACGAGCGAGCAGTACTTC.